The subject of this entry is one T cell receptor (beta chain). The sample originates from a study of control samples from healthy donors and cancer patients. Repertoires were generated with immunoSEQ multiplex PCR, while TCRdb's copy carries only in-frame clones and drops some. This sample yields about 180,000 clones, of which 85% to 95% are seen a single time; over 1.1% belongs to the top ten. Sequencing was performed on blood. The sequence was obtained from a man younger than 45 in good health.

The CDR3 region has the DNA TGTGCCAGCAGCCTGGGACAGAATTTAAATCAGCCCCAGCATTTT. Translated, it gives CASSLGQNLNQPQHF. V gene TRBV3-1 (or the pseudogene TRBV3-2) combines with J gene TRBJ1-5; TRBD1 matches 7 bases. The CDR3 is 15 amino acids. Germline lookup yields CDR1 LGHDT and CDR2 YNNKEL (reference sequence). Trimming at V came to 4 bases and at J to 4 bases, leaving 7 bases not matched to a gene.